The 18 T cell receptor beta chains presented below share a single source sample, sequenced in a study of T cell repertoires in cytomegalovirus infection. For these TCRs, the target antigens are not known. MiXCR, applied by TCRdb to the reads, yields one record per CDR3 protein. This table holds about 900,000 distinct CDR3 sequences, about a third found once. The sample consisted of cultured CD8+ T cells from PBMCs, taken from culture after CMV antigen stimulation. These receptor sequences come from a human donor in good health (CMV status not recorded). Some clones in this sample may be carry-over from other donors' samples.

In this sample, this clonotype turned up many times. The chain links TRBV7-2 to TRBJ2-7; 7 nucleotides match TRBD1. With V trimmed by 2 bases and J by 3 bases, 7 bases remained unmatched. In germline, CDR1 is SGHTA, CDR2 FQGNSA. This CDR3 has 15 residues. The CDR3 region has the DNA TGTGCCAGCAGCTTAACGGGGACAGCCCACTACGAGCAGTACTTC. It is translated as CASSLTGTAHYEQYF.

This clonotype was seen more than once but under ten times. The rearrangement uses TRBV4-1 and TRBJ1-5; D not resolved. The CDR3 has 14 amino acids. Trimming pared 0 bases from V and 6 bases from J, leaving 9 bases between. CDR1 MGHRA and CDR2 YSYEKL come from the germline V gene. CDR3 amino acids: CASSQETLSQPQHF. The CDR3 DNA is TGCGCCAGCAGCCAAGAGACGTTGTCTCAGCCCCAGCATTTT.

This clonotype was seen repeatedly, ten times or more. The chain links TRBV7-6 to TRBJ2-7; D may be TRBD2 (6 bases). Trimming left V 1 base short and J 3 bases short, with 13 bases between. The CDR3 contains 15 residues. Germline V gene sequence: CDR1 SGHVS, CDR2 FNYEAQ. CDR3 nucleotides: TGTGCCAGCAGCTTAGATGGAGGGCCAGGCTACGAGCAGTACTTC. This encodes CASSLDGGPGYEQYF.

This clonotype was found a few times. The chain is built from TRBV27 and TRBJ1-4; tentative D call: TRBD1 (6 bases). CDR1 is MNHEY and CDR2 is SMNVEV in the germline V gene (reference sequence). Trimming took off 1 base at V and 8 bases at J, with 14 bases between the two ends. This CDR3 has 15 amino acids. CDR3 sequence (DNA): TGTGCCAGCAGTTTATACGGGGGGGCCGGGGAAAAACTGTTTTTT. This sequence encodes CASSLYGGAGEKLFF.

This clonotype has ten or more counts. This chain connects TRBV7-8 to TRBJ1-2, with D possibly matching TRBD1 (6 bases). Trimming took off 5 bases at V and 6 bases at J, with 13 bases between the two ends. This CDR3 spans 13 amino acids. CDR1 SGHVS and CDR2 FQNEAQ come from the germline V gene. CDR3 amino acids: CASSENRANGYTF. The CDR3 DNA is TGTGCCAGCAGCGAAAACAGGGCGAATGGCTACACCTTC. Full variable domain (outside the CDR3, taken from reference TRBV7-8 and TRBJ1-2): GAGVSQSPRYKVAKRGQDVALRCDPISGHVSLFWYQQALGQGPEFLTYFQNEAQLDKSGLPSDRFFAERPEGSVSTLKIQRTQQEDSAVYLCASSENRANGYTFGSGTRLTVV.

This clonotype was seen once. The gene calls are TRBV12-3 or TRBV12-4 and TRBJ2-3; the D is unclear. The ends were cut back, 2 bases at V and 4 bases at J, with 16 bases in the middle. The CDR3 sequence is 16 residues long. Written as DNA, the CDR3 is TGTGCCAGCAGTTTAATGGGCGGCGTTATATCAGATACGCAGTATTTT. Translation gives CASSLMGGVISDTQYF.

This clonotype showed up just a few times. V usage is TRBV4-2 and J usage is TRBJ2-3, with TRBD2 matching over 10 bases. V lost 3 bases and J lost 3; bases outside the gene matches: 6. Germline CDR1 and CDR2: LGHNA and YNFKEQ. CDR3 length: 16 amino acids. CDR3 coding DNA: TGTGCCAGCAGCCACCAGCGGGGGGGCTTGACAGATACGCAGTATTTT. Translating gives CASSHQRGGLTDTQYF.

This clonotype was found many times. The chain couples TRBV7-2 to TRBJ1-5; D unclear. CDR1 is SGHTA, CDR2 FQGNSA, per germline. The germline V and J ends were trimmed by 1 base and 5 bases, with 12 bases remaining between them. CDR3 size: 15 residues. The CDR3, as DNA: TGTGCCAGCAGCTTAGTAGATGATGCCTATCAGCCCCAGCATTTT. Amino acids: CASSLVDDAYQPQHF.

Concerning this clonotype itself: Sequence at one end of the junction differs from germline and may be a read error. The rearrangement uses TRBV7-6 and TRBJ2-5; the D is unclear. CDR3 size: 17 residues. CDR1 SGHVS and CDR2 FNYEAQ come from the germline V gene. The CDR3: CASSLVPTTPAVGTQYF. The DNA for the CDR3 is TGTGCTAGCAGCTTAGTCCCTACGACTCCGGCGGTAGGGACCCAGTACTTC.

The chain uses TRBV19 and TRBJ2-3; possible D gene TRBD1, 6 bases. The V gene lost 4 bases and the J gene lost 6 bases, with 17 bases spanning the gap. CDR1 is LNHDA, CDR2 SQIVND, per germline (reference sequence). CDR3 size: 15 residues. The CDR3 coding sequence is TGTGCCAGTAGTACTCTAGGGGGAGTTACGGATACGCAGTATTTT. The encoded protein is CASSTLGGVTDTQYF.

This sequence joins TRBV12-3 or TRBV12-4 and TRBJ1-2; maybe TRBD1 (6 bases). V lost 3 bases and J 2 bases, leaving 13 bases between the germline ends. The CDR3 contains 15 residues. As DNA, the CDR3 is TGTGCCAGCAGTTTTCCCCCAGGGACAAACTATGGCTACACCTTC. It specifies CASSFPPGTNYGYTF.

This clonotype was found many times. V gene TRBV11-1 combines with J gene TRBJ2-7, with D uncertain. V was shortened by 5 bases and J by 5 bases, with 13 bases between the two germline ends. Germline CDR1 and CDR2: SGHAT and FQDESV (reference sequence). The length of the CDR3 is 13 residues. Here the CDR3 DNA reads TGTGCCAGCAGCCAAGGGTCAGGCAACGAGCAGTACGTC. Its translation: CASSQGSGNEQYV.

Worth noting for this clonotype: At one boundary the junction diverges from the germline segment, which might be a read error. V is TRBV7-6 and J is TRBJ2-7; the D gene is possibly TRBD1 (5 bases). Germline V gene data show CDR1 as SGHVS and CDR2 as FNYEAQ. The CDR3 covers 16 residues. CDR3 loop: CASSRTPNRMNYEQYF. The CDR3 DNA sequence: TGTGCTAGCAGCCGCACTCCCAACAGGATGAACTACGAGCAGTACTTC.

This clonotype was counted a few times. This chain joins TRBV5-1 and TRBJ1-1, with no clear D. The germline gives CDR1 SGHRS, CDR2 YFSETQ. The germline V and J ends were trimmed by 4 bases and 4 bases, with 11 bases remaining between them. The CDR3 extends over 13 amino acids. As DNA, the CDR3 is TGCGCCAGCAGCCCCACAGTGGCCACTGAAGCTTTCTTT. As protein: CASSPTVATEAFF.

The genes are TRBV12-3 or TRBV12-4 and TRBJ1-1, with 11 bases fitting TRBD1. CDR3 length equals 15 residues. With 7 bases clipped from V and 5 bases from J, the junction kept 9 bases outside the gene matches. CDR3 loop: CASKFTGTGGTEAFF. The CDR3 DNA sequence: TGTGCCAGCAAATTTACCGGGACAGGGGGAACTGAAGCTTTCTTT.

This clonotype was seen just once. The rearrangement joins TRBV5-1 to TRBJ2-1; TRBD1 is a possible D gene (7 bases). V dropped 3 bases and J dropped 16 bases, with 17 bases sitting between them. This CDR3 has 12 residues. CDR1 is SGHRS, CDR2 YFSETQ, per germline. The CDR3 is CASSWQGGDNFF. The CDR3 DNA sequence: TGCGCCAGCAGCTGGCAGGGGGGTGACAATTTCTTC.

The chain is built from TRBV19 and TRBJ1-1, with 7 bases aligning to TRBD1. CDR1 and CDR2 from the germline V gene are LNHDA and SQIVND (reference sequence). V gave up 7 bases and J gave up 4 bases; unmatched junction bases: 6. The CDR3 totals 13 residues. This CDR3 is CASTRRGRTEAFF. DNA of the CDR3: TGTGCCAGTACTAGGAGGGGGCGCACTGAAGCTTTCTTT. Based on the CDR3 plus reference TRBV19 and TRBJ1-1, the full variable domain is DGGITQSPKYLFRKEGQNVTLSCEQNLNHDAMYWYRQDPGQGLRLIYYSQIVNDFQKGDIAEGYSVSREKKESFPLTVTSAQKNPTAFYLCASTRRGRTEAFFGQGTRLTVV.

In its sample, this clonotype was seen a few times. The gene calls are TRBV19 and TRBJ1-2; TRBD1 agrees at 8 bases. The germline CDR1 and CDR2 sequences are LNHDA and SQIVND (reference sequence). V lost 0 bases to trimming and J lost 5 bases; unmatched junction nucleotides: 11. The CDR3 has 17 amino acids. CDR3 loop: CASSIDLLPDRGYGYTF. The DNA of the CDR3 is TGTGCCAGTAGTATAGATCTCCTACCAGACAGGGGATATGGCTACACCTTC.